The 10 T cell receptor beta chains listed next were all sequenced from one sample in a study of cytotoxic CD8 clonotypes in ibrutinib-treated CLL. Method: immunoSEQ multiplex PCR; TCRdb's copy keeps in-frame clones and lacks some. Here the sample spans 150,000 to 200,000 clones, 70% to 90% being singletons. The material was PBMCs, obtained at disease progression, from a patient treated with ibrutinib. The receptors here all came from a human donor with chronic lymphocytic leukemia.

Of note for this clone: At one end, the junction sequence differs from germline, possibly due to a read error. This rearrangement joins TRBV11-3 to TRBJ1-4, with TRBD1 matching over 7 bases. Germline CDR1 reads SGHNT; CDR2 reads YENEEA. The CDR3 consists of 16 residues. CDR3 loop: CASSPVGMTGNGKLFF. In DNA form, the CDR3 reads TGTGCCAGCAGCCCGGTGGGGATGACAGGGAATGGAAAACTGTTTTTT.

The chain links TRBV6-5 to TRBJ1-2, with D perhaps TRBD1 (5 bases). Trimming took 4 bases from V and 8 from J, leaving 23 bases between them. This CDR3 region has 16 residues. Germline V gene sequence: CDR1 MNHEY, CDR2 SVGAGI. The CDR3 DNA follows: TGTGCCAGCAGTTCTTTATCAGGTTTACGGGGGGACGGCTACACCTTC. This translates into CASSSLSGLRGDGYTF.

The V and J genes are TRBV6-1 and TRBJ1-3; no firm D call. This CDR3 is built from 19 residues. Trimming removed 1 base from V and 0 bases from J, with 19 bases in between. Germline V gene lookup returns CDR1 MNHNS and CDR2 SASEGT. The CDR3 is CASSEGQDVRFYSGNTIYF. The CDR3 coding sequence is TGTGCCAGCAGTGAAGGGCAGGACGTCCGTTTTTACTCTGGAAACACCATATATTTT.

This rearrangement joins TRBV7-3 to TRBJ2-1; the D is unclear. Trimming cost V 5 bases and J 0 bases, with 20 bases left between them. Germline V gene lookup returns CDR1 SGHTA and CDR2 FQGTGA. This CDR3 is 18 amino acids long. CDR3: CASSPARPLGSSYNEQFF. Written as DNA, the CDR3 is TGTGCCAGCAGCCCCGCCCGCCCCCTCGGAAGCTCCTACAATGAGCAGTTCTTC. Looking up the rest from reference TRBV7-3 and TRBJ2-1 gives the full variable domain: GAGVSQTPSNKVTEKGKYVELRCDPISGHTALYWYRQSLGQGPEFLIYFQGTGAADDSGLPNDRFFAVRPEGSVSTLKIQRTERGDSAVYLCASSPARPLGSSYNEQFFGPGTRLTVL.

Only one count was recorded for this clone. The gene calls are TRBV5-1 and TRBJ2-7, with D perhaps matching TRBD1 (6 bases). The germline V gene encodes CDR1 SGHRS and CDR2 YFSETQ. The CDR3 loop spans 16 amino acids. Trimming pared 0 bases from V and 1 base from J, leaving 14 bases between. CDR3 sequence (DNA): TGCGCCAGCAGCTTGGTTAGGGAAGGGGGATCCTACGAGCAGTACTTC. Its translation: CASSLVREGGSYEQYF.

V and J are TRBV5-6 and TRBJ1-1; 7 bases fit TRBD1. Germline V gene sequence: CDR1 SGHDT, CDR2 YYEEEE. The CDR3 extends over 12 amino acids. Unmatched junction bases numbered 3, after V lost 2 bases and J lost 8 bases. The CDR3 region is CASSFGRGEAFF. In nucleotides, the CDR3 is TGTGCCAGCAGCTTCGGCAGGGGGGAAGCTTTCTTT.

V gene TRBV27 combines with J gene TRBJ2-3; D possibly matches TRBD1 or TRBD2 (6 bases each). CDR3 length equals 16 residues. The germline V gene has CDR1 MNHEY and CDR2 SMNVEV (reference sequence). The V and J ends lost 11 bases and 2 bases respectively, with 23 bases between them. The CDR3 sequence is CARGGLAGPNTDTQYF. The CDR3 bases are TGTGCCCGAGGGGGACTCGCGGGGCCTAACACAGATACGCAGTATTTT.

This rearrangement joins TRBV4-2 to TRBJ2-7; possible D gene TRBD1, 5 bases. Trimming removed 1 base at V and 5 bases at J, with 12 bases between. CDR3 length: 14 amino acids. Germline-derived CDR1 and CDR2 are LGHNA and YNFKEQ. Written as DNA, the CDR3 is TGTGCCAGCAGCCAAGCAGGGATTAACGACGAGCAGTACTTC. Its translation: CASSQAGINDEQYF.

This chain uses TRBV2 with TRBJ2-5, with D maybe TRBD2 (6 bases). V lost 7 bases and J 5 bases, leaving 17 bases between the germline ends. CDR1 is SNHLY and CDR2 is FYNNEI in the germline V gene. The CDR3 has 14 amino acids. Written as DNA, the CDR3 is TGTGCCAGCATACCGGTCGGGAGCCGGGAGACCCAGTACTTC. Amino acids: CASIPVGSRETQYF. Looking up the rest from reference TRBV2 and TRBJ2-5 gives the full variable domain: EPEVTQTPSHQVTQMGQEVILRCVPISNHLYFYWYRQILGQKVEFLVSFYNNEISEKSEIFDDQFSVERPDGSNFTLKIRSTKLEDSAMYFCASIPVGSRETQYFGPGTRLLVL.

The V gene is TRBV7-3, the J gene TRBJ2-1, with a possible D match to TRBD1 (6 bases). Germline V lookup: CDR1 SGHTA, CDR2 FQGTGA. This CDR3 is built from 16 residues. V was trimmed by 0 bases and J by 0 bases, leaving 9 bases between them. For the CDR3, the DNA is TGTGCCAGCAGCTTAACCAGGGGATACTCCTACAATGAGCAGTTCTTC. Its protein is CASSLTRGYSYNEQFF.